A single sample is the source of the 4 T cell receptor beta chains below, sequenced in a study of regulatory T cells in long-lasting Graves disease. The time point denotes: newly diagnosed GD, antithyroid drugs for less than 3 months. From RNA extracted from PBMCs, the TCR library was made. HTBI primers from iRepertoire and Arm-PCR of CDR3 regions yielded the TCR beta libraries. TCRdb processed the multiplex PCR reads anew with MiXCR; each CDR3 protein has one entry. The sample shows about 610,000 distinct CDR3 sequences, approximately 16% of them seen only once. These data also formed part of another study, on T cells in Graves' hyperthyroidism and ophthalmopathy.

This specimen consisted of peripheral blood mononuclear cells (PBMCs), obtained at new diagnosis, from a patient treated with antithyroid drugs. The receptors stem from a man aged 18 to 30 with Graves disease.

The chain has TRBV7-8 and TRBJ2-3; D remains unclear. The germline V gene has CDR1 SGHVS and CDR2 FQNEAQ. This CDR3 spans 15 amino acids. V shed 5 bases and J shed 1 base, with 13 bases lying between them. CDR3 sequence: CASSLRHRRTDTQYF. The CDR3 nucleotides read TGTGCCAGCAGCCTTCGTCACCGACGCACAGATACGCAGTATTTT.

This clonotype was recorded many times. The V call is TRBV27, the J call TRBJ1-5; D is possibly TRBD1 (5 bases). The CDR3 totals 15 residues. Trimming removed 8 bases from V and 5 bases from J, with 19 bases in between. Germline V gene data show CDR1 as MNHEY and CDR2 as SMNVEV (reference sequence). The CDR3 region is CASRAAGGSDQPQHF. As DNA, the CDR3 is TGTGCCAGCCGTGCCGCGGGGGGGAGCGATCAGCCCCAGCATTTT.

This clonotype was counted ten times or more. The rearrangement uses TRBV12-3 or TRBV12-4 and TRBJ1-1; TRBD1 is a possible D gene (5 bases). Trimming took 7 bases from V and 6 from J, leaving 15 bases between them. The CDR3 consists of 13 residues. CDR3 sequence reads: CASTSGTLAEAFF. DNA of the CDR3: TGTGCCAGCACCTCCGGGACGCTTGCTGAAGCTTTCTTT.

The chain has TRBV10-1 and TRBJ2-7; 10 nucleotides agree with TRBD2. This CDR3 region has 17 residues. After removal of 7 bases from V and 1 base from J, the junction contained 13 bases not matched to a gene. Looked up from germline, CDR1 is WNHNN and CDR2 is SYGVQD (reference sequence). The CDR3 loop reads CASIPKNSGRWSYEQYF. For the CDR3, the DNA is TGCGCCAGCATACCTAAAAATAGCGGGAGGTGGTCCTACGAGCAGTACTTC.